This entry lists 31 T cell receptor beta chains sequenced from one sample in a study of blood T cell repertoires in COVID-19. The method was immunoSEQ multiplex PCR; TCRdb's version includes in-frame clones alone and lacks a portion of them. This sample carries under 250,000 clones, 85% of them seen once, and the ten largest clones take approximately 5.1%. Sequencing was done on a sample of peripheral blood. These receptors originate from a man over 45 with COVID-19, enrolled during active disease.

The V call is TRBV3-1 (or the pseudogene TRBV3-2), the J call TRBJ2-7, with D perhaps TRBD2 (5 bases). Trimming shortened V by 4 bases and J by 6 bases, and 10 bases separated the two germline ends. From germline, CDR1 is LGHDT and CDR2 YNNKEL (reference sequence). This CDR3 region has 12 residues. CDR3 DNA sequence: TGTGCCAGCAGCCGTTGGACTTTCGAGCAGTACTTC. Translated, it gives CASSRWTFEQYF.

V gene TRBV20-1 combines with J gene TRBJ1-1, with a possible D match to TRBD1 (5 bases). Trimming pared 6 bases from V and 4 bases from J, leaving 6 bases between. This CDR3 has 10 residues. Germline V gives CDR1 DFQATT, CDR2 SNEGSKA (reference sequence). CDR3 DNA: TGCAGTGCGGGGGGCACTGAAGCTTTCTTT. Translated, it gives CSAGGTEAFF.

The CDR3: CASSLTGPEAFF. The CDR3 bases are TGTGCCAGCAGCCTTACAGGGCCTGAAGCTTTCTTT. The rearrangement links TRBV7-9 to TRBJ1-1, with a tentative D call TRBD1 (6 bases). This CDR3 has 12 residues. Trimming removed 5 bases from V and 6 bases from J, with 10 bases in between. Germline assignment: CDR1 SEHNR and CDR2 FQNEAQ (reference sequence).

The DNA for the CDR3 is TGTGCCAGCAGCTTACAGGGGTGGCTCTATGGCTACACCTTC. Its protein is CASSLQGWLYGYTF. This chain links TRBV7-9 with TRBJ1-2, with a tentative D call TRBD1 (6 bases). The CDR3 covers 14 residues. Trimming shortened V by 2 bases and J by 4 bases, and 11 bases separated the two germline ends. Germline-derived CDR1 and CDR2 are SEHNR and FQNEAQ (reference sequence).

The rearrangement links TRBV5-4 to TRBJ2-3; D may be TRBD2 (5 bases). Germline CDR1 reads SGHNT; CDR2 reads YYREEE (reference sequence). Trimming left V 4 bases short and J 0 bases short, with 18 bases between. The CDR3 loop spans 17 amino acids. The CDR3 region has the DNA TGTGCCAGCAGCCCAAAGACTACTTCAACTAGCACAGATACGCAGTATTTT. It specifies CASSPKTTSTSTDTQYF.

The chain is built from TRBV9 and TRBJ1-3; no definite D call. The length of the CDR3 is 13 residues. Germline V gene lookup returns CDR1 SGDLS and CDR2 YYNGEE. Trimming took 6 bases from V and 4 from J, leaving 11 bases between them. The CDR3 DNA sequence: TGTGCCAGCACCCATGATGAGGGAAACACCATATATTTT. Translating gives CASTHDEGNTIYF.

CDR3 amino acids: CASGNRATYGYTF. The CDR3 DNA sequence: TGTGCCAGCGGCAACAGGGCCACCTATGGCTACACCTTC. The chain links TRBV11-2 to TRBJ1-2; possibly TRBD1 for D (6 bases). The CDR3 is 13 amino acids. V was clipped by 8 bases and J by 4 bases, with 14 bases between them. From germline, CDR1 is SGHAT and CDR2 FQNNGV.

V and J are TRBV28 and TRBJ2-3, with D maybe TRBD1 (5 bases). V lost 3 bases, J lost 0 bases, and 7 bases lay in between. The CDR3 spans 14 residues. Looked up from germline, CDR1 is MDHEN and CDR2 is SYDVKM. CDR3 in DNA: TGTGCCAGCAGTTTCGCAGGGAGCACAGATACGCAGTATTTT. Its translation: CASSFAGSTDTQYF.

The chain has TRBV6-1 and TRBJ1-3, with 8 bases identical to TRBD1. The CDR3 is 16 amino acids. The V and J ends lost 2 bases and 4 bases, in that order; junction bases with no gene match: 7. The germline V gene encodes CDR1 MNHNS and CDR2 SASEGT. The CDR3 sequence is CASSERRQGYGNTIYF. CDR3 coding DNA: TGTGCCAGCAGTGAACGGAGACAGGGGTACGGAAACACCATATATTTT.

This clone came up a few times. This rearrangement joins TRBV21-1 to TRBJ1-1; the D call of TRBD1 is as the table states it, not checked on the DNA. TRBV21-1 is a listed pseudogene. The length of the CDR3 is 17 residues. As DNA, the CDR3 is TGTGCCAGCAGCAGCCTACGGACATATAGGGGTAGCACTGAAGCTTTCTTT. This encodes CASSSLRTYRGSTEAFF.

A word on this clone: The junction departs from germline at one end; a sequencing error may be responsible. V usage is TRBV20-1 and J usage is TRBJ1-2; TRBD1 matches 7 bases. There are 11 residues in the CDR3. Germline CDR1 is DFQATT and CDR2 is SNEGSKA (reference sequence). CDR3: CSAREEDRQAF. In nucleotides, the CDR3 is TGCAGTGCTAGAGAGGAGGACAGGCAGGCCTTC.

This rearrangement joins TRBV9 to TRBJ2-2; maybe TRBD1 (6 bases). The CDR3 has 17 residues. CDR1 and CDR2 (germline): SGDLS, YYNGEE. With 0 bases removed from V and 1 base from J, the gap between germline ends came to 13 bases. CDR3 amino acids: CASSVDLGGQNTGELFF. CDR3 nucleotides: TGTGCCAGCAGCGTAGATTTAGGGGGACAGAACACCGGGGAGCTGTTTTTT.

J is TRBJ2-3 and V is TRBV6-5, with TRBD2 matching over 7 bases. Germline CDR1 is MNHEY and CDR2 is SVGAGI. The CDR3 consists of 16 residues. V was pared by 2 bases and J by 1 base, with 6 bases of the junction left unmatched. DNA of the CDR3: TGTGCCAGCAGTTACATGGCTAGCGGTCGCACAGATACGCAGTATTTT. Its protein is CASSYMASGRTDTQYF.

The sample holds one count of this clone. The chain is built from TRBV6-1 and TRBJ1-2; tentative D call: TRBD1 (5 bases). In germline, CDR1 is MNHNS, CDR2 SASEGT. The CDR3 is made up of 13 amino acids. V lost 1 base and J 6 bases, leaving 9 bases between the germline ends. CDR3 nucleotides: TGTGCCAGCAGTGAAGGGGCAGGGAATGGCTACACCTTC. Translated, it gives CASSEGAGNGYTF.

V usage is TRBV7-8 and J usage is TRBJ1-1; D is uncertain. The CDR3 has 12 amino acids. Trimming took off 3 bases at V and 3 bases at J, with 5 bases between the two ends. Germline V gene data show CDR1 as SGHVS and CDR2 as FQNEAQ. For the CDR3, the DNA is TGTGCCAGCAGCTTCCGGGACACTGAAGCTTTCTTT. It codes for CASSFRDTEAFF.

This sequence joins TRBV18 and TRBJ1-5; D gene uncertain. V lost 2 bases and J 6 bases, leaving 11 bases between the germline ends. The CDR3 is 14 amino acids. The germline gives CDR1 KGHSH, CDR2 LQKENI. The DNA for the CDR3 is TGTGCCAGCTCACCAGGAGGAATCGGTCAGCCCCAGCATTTT. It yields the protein CASSPGGIGQPQHF.

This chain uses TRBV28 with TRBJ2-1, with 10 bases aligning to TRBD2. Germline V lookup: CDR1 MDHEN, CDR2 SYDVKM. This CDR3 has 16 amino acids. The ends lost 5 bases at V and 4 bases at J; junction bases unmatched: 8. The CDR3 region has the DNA TGTGCCAGCAGTCGATCCGGGACTAGCGCTTACAATGAGCAGTTCTTC. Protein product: CASSRSGTSAYNEQFF. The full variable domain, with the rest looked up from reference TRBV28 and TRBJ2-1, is DVKVTQSSRYLVKRTGEKVFLECVQDMDHENMFWYRQDPGLGLRLIYFSYDVKMKEKGDIPEGYSVSREKKERFSLILESASTNQTSMYLCASSRSGTSAYNEQFFGPGTRLTVL.

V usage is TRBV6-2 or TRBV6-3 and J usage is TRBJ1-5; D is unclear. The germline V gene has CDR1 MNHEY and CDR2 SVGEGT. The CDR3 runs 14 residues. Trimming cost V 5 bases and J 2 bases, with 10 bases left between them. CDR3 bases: TGTGCCAGCAGTCTATCGCCGGGCAATCAGCCCCAGCATTTT. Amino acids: CASSLSPGNQPQHF.

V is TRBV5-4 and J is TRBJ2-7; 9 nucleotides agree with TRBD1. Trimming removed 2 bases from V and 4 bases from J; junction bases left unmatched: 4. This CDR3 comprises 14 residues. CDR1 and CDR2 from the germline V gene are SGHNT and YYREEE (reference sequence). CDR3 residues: CASSFQTGGYEQYF. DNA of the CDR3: TGTGCCAGCAGCTTCCAGACAGGGGGGTACGAGCAGTACTTC.

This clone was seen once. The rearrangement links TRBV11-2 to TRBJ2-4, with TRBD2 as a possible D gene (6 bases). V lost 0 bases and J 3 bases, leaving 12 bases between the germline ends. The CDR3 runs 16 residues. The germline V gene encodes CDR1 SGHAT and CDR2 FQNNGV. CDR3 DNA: TGTGCCAGCAGCTTAGATTCTAGCGAGGTCAAAAACATTCAGTACTTC. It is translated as CASSLDSSEVKNIQYF.

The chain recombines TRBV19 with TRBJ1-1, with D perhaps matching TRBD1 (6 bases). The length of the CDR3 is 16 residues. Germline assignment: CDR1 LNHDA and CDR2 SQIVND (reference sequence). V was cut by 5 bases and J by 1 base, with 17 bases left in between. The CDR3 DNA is TGTGCCAGTAGTTTCCGCTCCGGGACACAGAACACTGAAGCTTTCTTT. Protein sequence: CASSFRSGTQNTEAFF. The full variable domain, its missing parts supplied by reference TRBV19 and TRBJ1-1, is DGGITQSPKYLFRKEGQNVTLSCEQNLNHDAMYWYRQDPGQGLRLIYYSQIVNDFQKGDIAEGYSVSREKKESFPLTVTSAQKNPTAFYLCASSFRSGTQNTEAFFGQGTRLTVV.

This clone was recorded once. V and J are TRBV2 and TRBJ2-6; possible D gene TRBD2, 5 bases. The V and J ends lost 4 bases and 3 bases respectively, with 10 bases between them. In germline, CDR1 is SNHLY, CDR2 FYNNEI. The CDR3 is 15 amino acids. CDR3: CASSVSVFGANVLTF. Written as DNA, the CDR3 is TGTGCCAGCAGTGTTAGCGTGTTTGGGGCCAACGTCCTGACTTTC.

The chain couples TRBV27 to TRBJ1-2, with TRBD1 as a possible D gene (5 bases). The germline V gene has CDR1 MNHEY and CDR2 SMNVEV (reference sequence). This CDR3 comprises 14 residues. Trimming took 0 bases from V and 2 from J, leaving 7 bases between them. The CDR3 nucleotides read TGTGCCAGCAGTTTATCGGGGCAGAACTATGGCTACACCTTC. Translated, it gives CASSLSGQNYGYTF.

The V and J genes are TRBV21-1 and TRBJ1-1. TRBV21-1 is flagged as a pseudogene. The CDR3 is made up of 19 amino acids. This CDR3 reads CASGNKTMVVGGMNTEAFF. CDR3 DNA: TGTGCCAGCGGAAATAAAACCATGGTCGTCGGCGGCATGAACACTGAAGCTTTCTTT.

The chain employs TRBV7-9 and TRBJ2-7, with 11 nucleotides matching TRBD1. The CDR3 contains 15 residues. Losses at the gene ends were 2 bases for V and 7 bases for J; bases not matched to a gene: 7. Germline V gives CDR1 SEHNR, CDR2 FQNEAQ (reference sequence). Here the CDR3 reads CASSLMGQGVVEQYF. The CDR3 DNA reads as TGTGCCAGCAGCTTAATGGGACAGGGGGTGGTTGAGCAGTACTTC.

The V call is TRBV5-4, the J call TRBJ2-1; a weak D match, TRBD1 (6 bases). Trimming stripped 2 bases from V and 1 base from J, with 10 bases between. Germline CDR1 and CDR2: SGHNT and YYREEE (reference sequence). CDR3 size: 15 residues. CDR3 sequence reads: CASSLSGASYNEQFF. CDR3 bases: TGTGCCAGCAGCTTATCAGGGGCTTCCTACAATGAGCAGTTCTTC.

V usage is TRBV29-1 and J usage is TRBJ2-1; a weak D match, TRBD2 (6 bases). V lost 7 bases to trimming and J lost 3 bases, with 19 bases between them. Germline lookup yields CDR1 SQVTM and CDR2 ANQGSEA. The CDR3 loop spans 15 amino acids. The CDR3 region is CSARRGRDLYNEQFF. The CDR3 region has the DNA TGCAGCGCGAGGAGGGGAAGGGACCTCTACAATGAGCAGTTCTTC.

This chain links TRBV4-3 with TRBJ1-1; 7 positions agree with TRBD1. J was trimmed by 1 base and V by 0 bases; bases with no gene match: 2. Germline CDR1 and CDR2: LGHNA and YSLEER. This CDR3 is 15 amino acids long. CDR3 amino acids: CASSQEGQPNTEAFF. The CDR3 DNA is TGCGCCAGCAGCCAAGAGGGACAGCCGAACACTGAAGCTTTCTTT.

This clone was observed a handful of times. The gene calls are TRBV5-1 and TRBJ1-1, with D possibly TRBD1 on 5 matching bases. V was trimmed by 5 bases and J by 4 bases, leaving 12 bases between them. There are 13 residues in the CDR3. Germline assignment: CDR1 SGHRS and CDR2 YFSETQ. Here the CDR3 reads CASRMNRGTEAFF. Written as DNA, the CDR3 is TGCGCCAGCAGAATGAATAGGGGCACTGAAGCTTTCTTT.

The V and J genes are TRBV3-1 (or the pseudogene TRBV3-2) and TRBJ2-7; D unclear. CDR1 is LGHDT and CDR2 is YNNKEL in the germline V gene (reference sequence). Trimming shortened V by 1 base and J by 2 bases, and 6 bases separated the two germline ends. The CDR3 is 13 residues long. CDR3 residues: CASSQGGTYEQYF. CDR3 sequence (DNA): TGTGCCAGCAGCCAAGGCGGAACCTACGAGCAGTACTTC.

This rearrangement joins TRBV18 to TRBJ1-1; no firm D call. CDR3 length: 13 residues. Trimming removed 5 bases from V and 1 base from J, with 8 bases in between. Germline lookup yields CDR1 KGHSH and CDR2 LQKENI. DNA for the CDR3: TGTGCCAGCTCAATACAACCGAACACTGAAGCTTTCTTT. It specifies CASSIQPNTEAFF.